The rows below give T cell receptor beta chains drawn from one sample of a study of human T cells and chemical hapten exposure. TCRdb reanalysed the RACE reads using MiXCR and keeps one entry per CDR3 protein. The sample holds more than 300,000 distinct CDR3 sequences, approximately 5.8% seen once. The sequences come from whole blood, collected in connection with sensitization to the hapten diphenylcyclopropenone (DPC). These receptor sequences come from a woman aged 18-35 years with alopecia areata. Some clones in this sample may be carry-over from other donors' samples. Both conserved end residues are part of each CDR3. Each record gives: J gene, V gene, clone size, D gene, CDR3 DNA, CDR3 protein. A D gene is named only where the DNA matches it firmly. Clone sizes are shown as once, few, many, or a class for an expanded clone.

>TRBJ1-1|TRBV7-2|many|.
TGTGCCAGCAGCTTAGGACCGATGAACACTGAAGCTTTCTTT
CASSLGPMNTEAFF
>TRBJ1-1|TRBV27|many|.
TGTGCCAGCAGTTTAACCGGCCTGAACACTGAAGCTTTCTTT
CASSLTGLNTEAFF
>TRBJ2-5|TRBV2|many|TRBD1
TGTGCCAGCAGTGTAGACAGGGGAAGAGAGACCCAGTACTTC
CASSVDRGRETQYF
>TRBJ2-3|TRBV6-4|many|.
TGTGCCAGCAGTGAAGAGGCGAGCACAGATACGCAGTATTTT
CASSEEASTDTQYF
>TRBJ2-1|TRBV6-2/TRBV6-3|many|TRBD2
TGTGCCAGCGGTCGGGGGGTCGGGCAGTTCTTC
CASGRGVGQFF
>TRBJ1-6|TRBV5-6|many|TRBD1
TGTGCCAGCAGCCCCGGGACGGACAGGAGCTCCTATAATTCACCCCTCCACTTT
CASSPGTDRSSYNSPLHF
>TRBJ2-1|TRBV10-3|many|TRBD2
TGTGCCATCAGTCCTAGCGGGGGGCCCGGGGATGAGCAGTTCTTC
CAISPSGGPGDEQFF
>TRBJ2-5|TRBV4-1|few|.
TGCGCCAGCACCTCAAGTGGGAAGACCCAGTACTTC
CASTSSGKTQYF
>TRBJ1-6|TRBV27|many|.
TGTGCCAGCAGTCAGACAGTGAAAAATTCACCCCTCCACTTT
CASSQTVKNSPLHF
>TRBJ2-1|TRBV6-2/TRBV6-3|few|.
TGTGCCAGCAATCCCGAGTCCTACAATGAGCAGTTCTTC
CASNPESYNEQFF